The 27 T cell receptor beta chains below all came from one sample that was sequenced in a study of blood T cells in healthy people across ages. Then a second PCR, running roughly 7 to 11 cycles, was carried out with a sample-barcoded 5' primer and a J-beta primer mix. From the 5' RACE reads, TCRdb called clonotypes with MiXCR, one entry per CDR3 protein. The sample carries 1.5 million to 2 million distinct CDR3 sequences, approximately 50% recorded once. Sequencing was done on a sample of blood. The receptor set was obtained from a woman in her thirties or forties in good health.

This chain links TRBV20-1 with TRBJ2-7, with 9 bases aligning to TRBD2. After removal of 6 bases from V and 0 bases from J, the junction contained 9 bases not matched to a gene. The CDR3 extends over 15 amino acids. Germline V gives CDR1 DFQATT, CDR2 SNEGSKA (reference sequence). The CDR3 DNA sequence: TGCAGTGCGGGTTCGGTGACTAGCGGCTCCTACGAGCAGTACTTC. It yields the protein CSAGSVTSGSYEQYF.

The chain couples TRBV7-9 to TRBJ2-1, with D perhaps TRBD2 (6 bases). The CDR3 is 16 residues long. Germline values: CDR1 SEHNR, CDR2 FQNEAQ (reference sequence). The V gene lost 1 base and the J gene lost 2 bases, with 12 bases spanning the gap. DNA for the CDR3: TGTGCCAGCAGCTTAGGGGCTAGCGCCACCTACAATGAGCAGTTCTTC. Translation gives CASSLGASATYNEQFF.

This clonotype was counted between two and nine times. The rearrangement links TRBV6-6 to TRBJ2-3; 9 bases align to TRBD1. Trimming cost V 6 bases and J 4 bases; bases outside gene matches: 5. The CDR3 contains 14 residues. CDR1 and CDR2 from the germline V gene are MNHNY and SVGAGI (reference sequence). CDR3 in amino acids: CASRGTGSADTQYF. The CDR3 coding sequence is TGTGCCAGCAGGGGGACAGGGTCGGCAGATACGCAGTATTTT.

The rearrangement links TRBV6-5 to TRBJ2-4; 9 nucleotides match TRBD1. The assigned J gene may be wrong: the sequence end matches TRBJ2-5 better. The CDR3 loop spans 14 amino acids. Germline V CDR1 and CDR2: MNHEY, SVGAGI. CDR3 sequence (DNA): TGTGCCAGCAGTTTTACAGGGGGCGGCGGGACCCAGTACTTC. It is translated as CASSFTGGGGTQYF.

The chain links TRBV29-1 to TRBJ1-2, with D perhaps TRBD1 (5 bases). The V gene's germline CDR1 is SQVTM and CDR2 ANQGSEA. V gave up 6 bases and J gave up 6 bases, with 11 bases separating them. The CDR3 has 11 amino acids. The CDR3 loop reads CSVQGPDGYTF. CDR3 bases: TGCAGCGTCCAGGGTCCGGATGGCTACACCTTC.

The rearrangement links TRBV5-1 to TRBJ2-3, with D possibly matching TRBD2 (6 bases). This CDR3 is built from 18 residues. Germline-derived CDR1 and CDR2 are SGHRS and YFSETQ. V dropped 4 bases and J dropped 2 bases, with 23 bases sitting between them. The CDR3 DNA reads as TGCGCCAGCAGCCCGAAATCGGCGGGGAGAGGGGTCACAGATACGCAGTATTTT. The encoded protein is CASSPKSAGRGVTDTQYF. Variable domain in full (rest from reference TRBV5-1 and TRBJ2-3): KAGVTQTPRYLIKTRGQQVTLSCSPISGHRSVSWYQQTPGQGLQFLFEYFSETQRNKGNFPGRFSGRQFSNSRSEMNVSTLELGDSALYLCASSPKSAGRGVTDTQYFGPGTRLTVL.

This chain links TRBV29-1 with TRBJ1-2, with TRBD1 matching 7 bases. The germline V gene has CDR1 SQVTM and CDR2 ANQGSEA. The CDR3 length is 13 residues. Losses at the gene ends were 7 bases for V and 6 bases for J; bases not matched to a gene: 11. The CDR3 spells CSAPRATGNGYTF. The CDR3 nucleotides are TGCAGCGCGCCACGCGCGACAGGGAATGGCTACACCTTC.

The CDR3 is CASSFGPSGETQYF. The CDR3 DNA follows: TGCGCCAGCAGCTTCGGTCCCTCGGGGGAGACCCAGTACTTC. The rearrangement uses TRBV5-1 and TRBJ2-7, with TRBD2 as a possible D gene (5 bases). Near its end, the DNA agrees better with TRBJ2-5, so the J call may be wrong. The germline gives CDR1 SGHRS, CDR2 YFSETQ. The CDR3 has 14 amino acids.

The CDR3: CASSVQGDGYTF. CDR3 sequence (DNA): TGTGCCAGCAGCGTACAGGGAGATGGCTACACCTTC. V gene TRBV11-2 combines with J gene TRBJ1-2; possible D gene TRBD1, 6 bases. The V end lost 5 bases, the J end lost 6 bases, and 10 bases lay between the germline ends. Germline lookup yields CDR1 SGHAT and CDR2 FQNNGV. CDR3 length equals 12 residues.

The sample holds a few counts of this clonotype. V and J are TRBV28 and TRBJ2-7, with D uncertain. Trimming removed 8 bases at V and 3 bases at J, with 17 bases between. This CDR3 spans 14 amino acids. Germline loops: CDR1 MDHEN, CDR2 SYDVKM. The DNA for the CDR3 is TGTGCCAGCGCCTTCTTCGCCGTTAACTACGAGCAGTACTTC. Protein product: CASAFFAVNYEQYF.

This clonotype was counted a single time. This chain links TRBV25-1 with TRBJ1-5; D is perhaps TRBD1 (6 bases). Trimming took 3 bases from V and 2 from J, leaving 14 bases between them. Germline CDR1 and CDR2: MGHDK and SYGVNS. The CDR3 is made up of 16 amino acids. CDR3: CASSEGARSGNQPQHF. Written as DNA, the CDR3 is TGTGCCAGCAGTGAGGGGGCGCGGAGTGGCAATCAGCCCCAGCATTTT.

The chain combines TRBV6-2 or TRBV6-3 with TRBJ2-3, with a tentative D call TRBD1 (6 bases). Per germline, CDR1 MNHEY and CDR2 SVGEGT. Trimming took off 0 bases at V and 2 bases at J, with 15 bases between the two ends. CDR3 length: 17 amino acids. This CDR3 is CASSYSMGQDLTDTQYF. DNA for the CDR3: TGTGCCAGCAGTTACTCGATGGGACAAGACCTCACAGATACGCAGTATTTT.

This clonotype has just a few counts. The chain combines TRBV7-8 with TRBJ2-7; tentatively, D is TRBD1 (6 bases). This CDR3 comprises 15 residues. In germline, CDR1 is SGHVS, CDR2 FQNEAQ. V was shortened by 5 bases and J by 2 bases, with 16 bases between the two germline ends. In nucleotides, the CDR3 is TGTGCCAGCAGCCCATCCAGGGGTGCCACCTACGAGCAGTACTTC. It is translated as CASSPSRGATYEQYF.

V and J are TRBV20-1 and TRBJ2-1; tentative D call: TRBD2 (5 bases). The germline V gene encodes CDR1 DFQATT and CDR2 SNEGSKA (reference sequence). V was shortened by 0 bases and J by 9 bases, with 9 bases between the two germline ends. CDR3 size: 12 residues. Here the CDR3 reads CSARERVIEQFF. For the CDR3, the DNA is TGCAGTGCTAGAGAGCGGGTGATTGAGCAGTTCTTC.

The sample holds a few counts of this clonotype. The V and J genes are TRBV7-3 and TRBJ1-2; D unclear. Germline V gene data show CDR1 as SGHTA and CDR2 as FQGTGA. The V gene lost 4 bases and the J gene lost 3 bases, with 15 bases spanning the gap. The CDR3 has 15 amino acids. CDR3 region: CASSSLRAVDYGYTF. CDR3 DNA: TGTGCCAGCAGCTCCCTTAGAGCCGTAGACTATGGCTACACCTTC.

The chain couples TRBV6-5 to TRBJ2-1; D call uncertain. V was pared by 6 bases and J by 2 bases, with 17 bases between. This CDR3 contains 16 residues. The germline CDR1 and CDR2 sequences are MNHEY and SVGAGI. CDR3 sequence (DNA): TGTGCCAGCAGGACTTTCGGATCCGCGGCCTACAATGAGCAGTTCTTC. Amino acid sequence: CASRTFGSAAYNEQFF.

The chain links TRBV14 to TRBJ2-4; 9 nucleotides match TRBD1. The CDR3 covers 18 residues. V trimming: 0 bases; J trimming: 2 bases; junction bases outside the gene matches: 8. CDR1 is SGHDN and CDR2 is FVKESK in the germline V gene. The CDR3 sequence is CASSQEQGAGLTKNIQYF. The CDR3 DNA reads as TGTGCCAGCAGCCAAGAACAGGGGGCCGGGTTGACCAAAAACATTCAGTACTTC.

Only a few counts were recorded for this clonotype. The chain employs TRBV5-1 and TRBJ2-4; D remains unclear. CDR3 length equals 14 residues. CDR1 and CDR2 (germline): SGHRS, YFSETQ. The V end was cut by 2 bases, the J end by 1 base, with 7 bases between. The chain's CDR3 is CASSLGNAKNIQYF. In nucleotides, the CDR3 is TGCGCCAGCAGCTTAGGGAACGCCAAAAACATTCAGTACTTC. Full variable domain (missing parts from reference TRBV5-1 and TRBJ2-4): KAGVTQTPRYLIKTRGQQVTLSCSPISGHRSVSWYQQTPGQGLQFLFEYFSETQRNKGNFPGRFSGRQFSNSRSEMNVSTLELGDSALYLCASSLGNAKNIQYFGAGTRLSVL.

The chain couples TRBV7-2 to TRBJ2-3; D possibly corresponds to TRBD2 (6 bases). Deletions cut 8 bases from V and 0 bases from J, with 12 bases between. This CDR3 spans 14 amino acids. Germline V CDR1 and CDR2: SGHTA, FQGNSA. DNA for the CDR3: TGTGCCAGCCGGGAAGGGAGGAGCACAGATACGCAGTATTTT. This translates into CASREGRSTDTQYF. Based on the CDR3 plus reference TRBV7-2 and TRBJ2-3, the full variable domain is GAGVSQSPSNKVTEKGKDVELRCDPISGHTALYWYRQSLGQGLEFLIYFQGNSAPDKSGLPSDRFSAERTGGSVSTLTIQRTQQEDSAVYLCASREGRSTDTQYFGPGTRLTVL.

This clonotype has a handful of counts. This chain links TRBV29-1 with TRBJ1-4, with D possibly TRBD1 on 5 matching bases. Germline loops: CDR1 SQVTM, CDR2 ANQGSEA. V lost 6 bases, J lost 5 bases, and 13 bases lay in between. The CDR3 spans 13 residues. As DNA, the CDR3 is TGCAGCGTATCGGGACGGATGAATGAAAAACTGTTTTTT. Its protein is CSVSGRMNEKLFF.

The V call is TRBV5-1, the J call TRBJ1-2, with D possibly being TRBD1 (6 bases). The germline V gene encodes CDR1 SGHRS and CDR2 YFSETQ. V was pared by 4 bases and J by 8 bases, with 15 bases between. There are 13 residues in the CDR3. CDR3 sequence: CASSGLPDRGYTF. Here the CDR3 DNA reads TGCGCCAGCAGCGGGCTTCCGGACAGAGGCTACACCTTC. Drawing the rest from reference TRBV5-1 and TRBJ1-2, the complete variable domain is KAGVTQTPRYLIKTRGQQVTLSCSPISGHRSVSWYQQTPGQGLQFLFEYFSETQRNKGNFPGRFSGRQFSNSRSEMNVSTLELGDSALYLCASSGLPDRGYTFGSGTRLTVV.

The J gene is TRBJ1-6, the V gene TRBV28, with 9 nucleotides matching TRBD1. CDR1 MDHEN and CDR2 SYDVKM come from the germline V gene. CDR3 length equals 15 residues. V shed 3 bases, J shed 9 bases, and the junction held 6 bases outside the gene matches. This CDR3 reads CASSFPGTGCSPLHF. The CDR3, as DNA: TGTGCCAGCAGTTTCCCCGGGACAGGGTGTTCACCCCTCCACTTT.

The V and J genes are TRBV29-1 and TRBJ2-1; 10 bases map to TRBD2. The CDR3 contains 15 residues. The V gene's germline CDR1 is SQVTM and CDR2 ANQGSEA. V lost 7 bases and J lost 5; bases outside the gene matches: 11. The chain's CDR3 is CSAQRGLAANNEQFF. Written as DNA, the CDR3 is TGCAGCGCCCAACGAGGACTAGCGGCGAACAATGAGCAGTTCTTC.

The chain combines TRBV21-1 with TRBJ2-1; the listed D gene, TRBD1, was not tested against the DNA. TRBV21-1 is classified as a pseudogene. The CDR3 spans 16 residues. The CDR3 DNA sequence: TGTGCCAGCAGCAAAGCCCGGGGCGGGTTAGGCAATGAGCAGTTCTTC. Residues: CASSKARGGLGNEQFF.

V gene TRBV20-1 combines with J gene TRBJ2-5; D remains ambiguous. Deletions cut 4 bases from V and 7 bases from J, with 13 bases between. CDR1 DFQATT and CDR2 SNEGSKA come from the germline V gene (reference sequence). The CDR3 extends over 12 amino acids. For the CDR3, the DNA is TGCAGTGCTATCGAGTTAGGTCCGACCCAGTACTTC. This encodes CSAIELGPTQYF.

The chain carries TRBV28 and TRBJ1-4; possible D gene TRBD1, 5 bases. The germline V gene has CDR1 MDHEN and CDR2 SYDVKM. The CDR3 has 14 amino acids. Between the trimmed V and J ends, which lost 5 bases and 6 bases, there was a span of 13 bases. As DNA, the CDR3 is TGTGCCAGCAGTCCCGGGGGACTTTATGAAAAACTGTTTTTT. Amino acid sequence: CASSPGGLYEKLFF.

A few counts support this clonotype. The CDR3 loop reads CASSLDGLPFRGDITDTQYF. CDR3 DNA sequence: TGCGCCAGCAGCTTGGACGGCCTTCCCTTTCGGGGTGATATCACAGATACGCAGTATTTT. The chain is built from TRBV5-1 and TRBJ2-3, with a possible D match to TRBD2 (5 bases). With 0 bases removed from V and 2 bases from J, the gap between germline ends came to 25 bases. Germline assignment: CDR1 SGHRS and CDR2 YFSETQ. The CDR3 spans 20 residues.